The clone carrying this T cell receptor beta chain was observed a few times. Every bit of the isolated RNA underwent reverse transcription, so sequencing read expressed TCRB transcripts. Measured with immunoSEQ multiplex PCR; TCRdb has only the in-frame clones, and not every one. The top ten clones hold around 0.026% of a sample with 200,000 to 300,000 clones, roughly 14% of them seen once. CDR3 length: 13 residues. V was clipped by 9 bases and J by 8 bases, with 14 bases between them. Germline V lookup: CDR1 MNHEY, CDR2 SMNVEV (reference sequence). The data are from a study of beta chain features in type 1 diabetes.

The TCR originated in a woman between 40 and 55 years old in good health. The chain employs TRBV27 and TRBJ1-6, with D possibly TRBD1 on 6 matching bases. The sample was naive CD4+ T cells from blood. The CDR3 reads CASTRTADSPLHF. Here the CDR3 DNA reads TGTGCCAGTACGAGGACAGCCGATTCACCCCTCCACTTT.